The 13 T cell receptor beta chains given below trace back to one sample, sequenced in a study of T cell responses to AZD1222 COVID-19 vaccine. The table came from immunoSEQ multiplex PCR; TCRdb's copy has only in-frame clones and leaves some out. This table holds 150,000 to 200,000 clones, 90% to 95% found once. The sequencing here drew on peripheral blood, taken on day 0 of AZD1222 vaccination. Receptor source: an adult in good health.

The genes are TRBV7-3 and TRBJ2-7; 16 bases map to TRBD2. The CDR3 runs 18 residues. The junction had 11 bases not matched to a gene; V was cut back by 5 bases and J by 4 bases. CDR1 and CDR2 from the germline V gene are SGHTA and FQGTGA. The CDR3 DNA follows: TGTGCCAGCAGCCTCAAAGGGACTAGCGGGAGGGCCGGGTACGAGCAGTACTTC. This translates into CASSLKGTSGRAGYEQYF.

This chain joins TRBV7-2 and TRBJ1-2; TRBD1 is a possible D gene (6 bases). With 5 bases removed from V and 4 bases from J, the gap between germline ends came to 8 bases. The CDR3 runs 12 residues. Germline V gene lookup returns CDR1 SGHTA and CDR2 FQGNSA. The chain's CDR3 is CASSQGRYGYTF. As DNA, the CDR3 is TGTGCCAGCAGCCAGGGGCGCTATGGCTACACCTTC.

This chain links TRBV6-6 with TRBJ1-5; 8 nucleotides line up with TRBD1. The V gene end was trimmed by 4 bases and the J gene end by 3 bases; junction bases not matched to a gene: 5. Germline CDR1 and CDR2: MNHNY and SVGAGI (reference sequence). The CDR3 runs to 15 residues. The CDR3 DNA follows: TGTGCCAGCAGTTCGCCGGACAGGGTCAATCAGCCCCAGCATTTT. This encodes CASSSPDRVNQPQHF.

This chain joins TRBV19 and TRBJ1-5, with 7 bases that match TRBD1. Germline-derived CDR1 and CDR2 are LNHDA and SQIVND (reference sequence). Trimming at V came to 9 bases and at J to 1 base, leaving 6 bases not matched to a gene. This CDR3 region has 14 residues. The CDR3 region has the DNA TGTGCCAGCCACCGGGACAGAAGCAATCAGCCCCAGCATTTT. It codes for CASHRDRSNQPQHF.

This clone was counted a few times. The rearrangement uses TRBV3-1 (or the pseudogene TRBV3-2) and TRBJ2-7; 11 bases are shared with TRBD2. The CDR3 runs 18 residues. Losses at the gene ends were 1 base for V and 0 bases for J; bases not matched to a gene: 8. CDR1 and CDR2 from the germline V gene are LGHDT and YNNKEL (reference sequence). The CDR3 sequence: CASSQVRGLAGRSYEQYF. CDR3 bases: TGTGCCAGCAGCCAAGTTCGAGGACTAGCGGGCCGCTCCTACGAGCAGTACTTC.

The chain employs TRBV28 and TRBJ2-6; D is ambiguous. There are 15 residues in the CDR3. CDR1 and CDR2 (germline): MDHEN, SYDVKM. V lost 0 bases and J lost 0, with 3 bases in between. CDR3: CASSLWRSGANVLTF. CDR3 nucleotide sequence: TGTGCCAGCAGTTTATGGCGCTCTGGGGCCAACGTCCTGACTTTC.

This chain uses TRBV7-2 with TRBJ2-3; 7 bases map to TRBD2. The CDR3 runs 15 residues. Germline CDR1 and CDR2: SGHTA and FQGNSA. The V gene end was trimmed by 5 bases and the J gene end by 2 bases; junction bases not matched to a gene: 7. CDR3 sequence reads: CASSLSSGPTDTQYF. For the CDR3, the DNA is TGTGCCAGCAGCCTATCTAGCGGCCCCACAGATACGCAGTATTTT.

DNA of the CDR3: TGTGCCAGCAGTTACTCCCCAGGGGCCTATGGCTACACCTTC. Translated: CASSYSPGAYGYTF. This chain uses TRBV6-5 with TRBJ1-2, with D possibly matching TRBD1 (6 bases). Deletions cut 0 bases from V and 4 bases from J, with 9 bases between. From germline, CDR1 is MNHEY and CDR2 SVGAGI. CDR3 size: 14 residues.

The chain joins TRBV2 to TRBJ2-5; D unclear. The CDR3 totals 16 residues. V was clipped by 0 bases and J by 4 bases, with 15 bases between them. CDR1 and CDR2 from the germline V gene are SNHLY and FYNNEI. CDR3 sequence (DNA): TGTGCCAGCAGTGAAGCGGCGGCAAGGGTTCTAGAGACCCAGTACTTC. It translates to CASSEAAARVLETQYF.

V gene TRBV7-3 combines with J gene TRBJ2-2; TRBD2 aligns across 10 bases. Germline values: CDR1 SGHTA, CDR2 FQGTGA. J gave up 3 bases and V 3 bases, and 4 bases lay outside the gene matches. The length of the CDR3 is 16 residues. CDR3 DNA sequence: TGTGCCAGCAGCTTGTATCTAGCGGGAGACACCGGGGAGCTGTTTTTT. It yields the protein CASSLYLAGDTGELFF. The full variable domain, rest sourced from reference TRBV7-3 and TRBJ2-2, is GAGVSQTPSNKVTEKGKYVELRCDPISGHTALYWYRQSLGQGPEFLIYFQGTGAADDSGLPNDRFFAVRPEGSVSTLKIQRTERGDSAVYLCASSLYLAGDTGELFFGEGSRLTVL.

This clone was counted a single time. The chain uses TRBV28 and TRBJ2-4; the D is unclear. This CDR3 is built from 15 residues. Trimming removed 2 bases at V and 0 bases at J, with 8 bases between. Germline V gene data show CDR1 as MDHEN and CDR2 as SYDVKM. CDR3 DNA: TGTGCCAGCAGTTTAATACGGAGAGCCAAAAACATTCAGTACTTC. This encodes CASSLIRRAKNIQYF.

The gene calls are TRBV4-2 and TRBJ1-2; TRBD1 might be the D (5 bases). Germline CDR1 is LGHNA and CDR2 is YNFKEQ. Trimming shortened V by 5 bases and J by 0 bases, and 10 bases separated the two germline ends. The CDR3 is 14 amino acids. In DNA, the CDR3 is TGTGCCAGCAGCAAGACGGACACTAACTATGGCTACACCTTC. This translates into CASSKTDTNYGYTF.

CDR3 loop: CASSPGLRGETQYF. The CDR3 DNA sequence: TGCGCCAGCAGCCCGGGACTCCGAGGAGAGACCCAGTACTTC. The chain employs TRBV5-1 and TRBJ2-5; D is possibly TRBD2 (6 bases). Trimming cost V 4 bases and J 4 bases, with 14 bases left between them. Germline CDR1 reads SGHRS; CDR2 reads YFSETQ. The CDR3 is made up of 14 amino acids.